The TCR beta chain under discussion was sequenced for a study of cytomegalovirus exposure and HLA in healthy donors. The CDR3 covers 17 residues. Trimming removed 5 bases from V and 4 bases from J, with 21 bases in between. Germline V gene sequence: CDR1 SGHVS, CDR2 FNYEAQ. Primers included in the PCR were 60 Vbeta and 13 Jbeta primers. TCRdb keeps only in-frame clones here, not all; method: immunoSEQ multiplex PCR. The table has 130,000 to 150,000 clones, around 73% seen once. The source is a female donor in good health and CMV-seronegative. This chain uses TRBV7-6 with TRBJ1-3; D might be TRBD1 (5 bases). The material sequenced was PBMCs. The CDR3 here is CASSPIQRQSWGNTIYF. The CDR3, as DNA: TGTGCCAGCAGCCCTATTCAACGACAGTCATGGGGAAACACCATATATTTT.